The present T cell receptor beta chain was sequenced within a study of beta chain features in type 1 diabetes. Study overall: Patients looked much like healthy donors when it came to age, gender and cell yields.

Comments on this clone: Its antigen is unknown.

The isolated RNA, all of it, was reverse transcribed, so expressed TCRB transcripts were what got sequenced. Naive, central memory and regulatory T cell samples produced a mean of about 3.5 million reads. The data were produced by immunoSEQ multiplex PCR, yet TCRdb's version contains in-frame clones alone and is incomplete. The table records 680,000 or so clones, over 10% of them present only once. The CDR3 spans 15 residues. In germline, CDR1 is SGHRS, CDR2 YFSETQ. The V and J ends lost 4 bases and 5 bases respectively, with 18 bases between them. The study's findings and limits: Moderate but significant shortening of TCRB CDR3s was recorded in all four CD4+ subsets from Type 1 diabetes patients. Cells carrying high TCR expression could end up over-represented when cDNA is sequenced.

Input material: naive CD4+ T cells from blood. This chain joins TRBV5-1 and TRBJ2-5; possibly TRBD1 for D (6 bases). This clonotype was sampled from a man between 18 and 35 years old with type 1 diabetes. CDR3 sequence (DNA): TGCGCCAGCAGCCCCCGGGCAGGGGCCGGGGAGACCCAGTACTTC. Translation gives CASSPRAGAGETQYF.